This T cell receptor (beta chain) was captured by sequencing in a study of blood T cell repertoires in COVID-19. Measured with immunoSEQ multiplex PCR; TCRdb has only the in-frame clones, and not every one. The sample consists of about 330,000 clones, 80% to 90% of them appearing once. Germline V CDR1 and CDR2: SGHRS, YFSETQ. Deletions cut 3 bases from V and 6 bases from J, with 12 bases between. The CDR3 has 13 amino acids. Input material: PBMCs or T cells enriched from blood (not recorded which). The chain links TRBV5-1 to TRBJ1-2, with D possibly TRBD1 on 6 matching bases. This receptor was identified in a man between 25 and 39 years old who had recovered from COVID-19. The CDR3, as DNA: TGCGCCAGCAGCTGGGGCCCAGGGGATGGCTACACCTTC. It yields the protein CASSWGPGDGYTF.